A single sample gave rise to the 32 T cell receptor beta chains below, sequenced in a study of blood T cell repertoires in COVID-19. The protocol was immunoSEQ multiplex PCR, while the TCRdb copy is restricted to in-frame clones and leaves out a portion. The sample lists around 300,000 clones; about nine tenths were seen once. The specimen sequenced was PBMCs or T cells enriched from blood (not recorded which). The receptors derive from a woman in her forties who had recovered from COVID-19.

The rearrangement uses TRBV18 and TRBJ1-1; 8 bases agree with TRBD1. V lost 3 bases, J lost 8 bases, and 5 bases stayed unmatched. The CDR3 totals 13 residues. The germline gives CDR1 KGHSH, CDR2 LQKENI. For the CDR3, the DNA is TGTGCCAGCTCACCCGGACAGGGCTGGGAAGCTTTCTTT. Translated, it gives CASSPGQGWEAFF.

The genes are TRBV4-1 and TRBJ1-1; D unclear. The germline V gene has CDR1 MGHRA and CDR2 YSYEKL. Trimming removed 0 bases from V and 11 bases from J, with 16 bases in between. The CDR3 has 14 amino acids. The CDR3 reads CASSQDGRWARAFF. The DNA for the CDR3 is TGCGCCAGCAGCCAAGATGGGCGTTGGGCAAGGGCTTTCTTT.

The chain uses TRBV11-3 and TRBJ1-2; a weak D match, TRBD1 (5 bases). The V and J ends lost 1 base and 2 bases respectively, with 5 bases between them. This CDR3 is built from 13 residues. Germline values: CDR1 SGHNT, CDR2 YENEEA. The CDR3 nucleotides are TGTGCCAGCAGCTTAGCAGGGAACTATGGCTACACCTTC. Its translation: CASSLAGNYGYTF.

The CDR3 protein is CACTDRGLYEQYF. The CDR3, as DNA: TGTGCCTGCACTGACAGGGGGCTTTACGAGCAGTACTTC. The chain recombines TRBV30 with TRBJ2-7, with TRBD1 matching 10 bases. There are 13 residues in the CDR3. CDR1 is GTSNPN, CDR2 SVGIG, per germline (reference sequence). The J segment lost 4 bases and the V segment lost 6 bases, leaving 6 bases of the junction unmatched.

The chain uses TRBV5-6 and TRBJ2-7; a weak D match, TRBD1 (5 bases). Trimming cost V 4 bases and J 6 bases, with 11 bases left between them. CDR1 and CDR2 (germline): SGHDT, YYEEEE. The CDR3 extends over 12 amino acids. The CDR3 coding sequence is TGTGCCAGCAGCGCCTTGGGGCGCGAGCAGTACTTC. Amino acid sequence: CASSALGREQYF.

V usage is TRBV30 and J usage is TRBJ1-4; possibly TRBD1 for D (6 bases). Between the trimmed V and J ends, which lost 0 bases and 4 bases, there was a span of 18 bases. CDR3 length equals 17 residues. Germline loops: CDR1 GTSNPN, CDR2 SVGIG (reference sequence). CDR3 loop: CAWSVRGRGGINEKLFF. As DNA, the CDR3 is TGTGCCTGGAGTGTACGGGGACGTGGGGGCATTAATGAAAAACTGTTTTTT.

V and J are TRBV9 and TRBJ2-1; possible D gene TRBD2, 5 bases. Trimming pared 5 bases from V and 3 bases from J, leaving 9 bases between. The CDR3 loop spans 13 amino acids. CDR1 and CDR2 from the germline V gene are SGDLS and YYNGEE. CDR3 sequence: CASRLGRYNEQFF. The CDR3 DNA follows: TGTGCCAGCAGACTAGGCCGCTACAATGAGCAGTTCTTC.

CDR3 nucleotide sequence: TGTGCCAGCATTGGGGCGGGAATTGGAGAGACCCAGTACTTC. Translated: CASIGAGIGETQYF. The rearrangement joins TRBV2 to TRBJ2-5; D may be TRBD2 (6 bases). With 7 bases removed from V and 4 bases from J, the gap between germline ends came to 16 bases. Looked up from germline, CDR1 is SNHLY and CDR2 is FYNNEI. CDR3 length: 14 amino acids.

The V call is TRBV4-1, the J call TRBJ1-1, with no clear D. V was pared by 4 bases and J by 1 base, with 7 bases between. This CDR3 has 13 amino acids. CDR1 MGHRA and CDR2 YSYEKL come from the germline V gene. CDR3 loop: CASSPSPNTEAFF. The CDR3 nucleotides are TGCGCCAGCAGCCCTTCTCCGAACACTGAAGCTTTCTTT.

This clone was picked up a small number of times. The V and J genes are TRBV27 and TRBJ1-1, with TRBD1 as a possible D gene (5 bases). CDR1 is MNHEY and CDR2 is SMNVEV in the germline V gene (reference sequence). The CDR3 loop spans 13 amino acids. V was pared by 5 bases and J by 10 bases, with 17 bases between. This chain's CDR3 is CASSGGALAGAFF. DNA of the CDR3: TGTGCCAGCAGTGGAGGGGCCCTGGCGGGAGCTTTCTTT.

The V gene is TRBV2, the J gene TRBJ1-2; 7 positions match TRBD1. There are 15 residues in the CDR3. In germline, CDR1 is SNHLY, CDR2 FYNNEI. The V and J ends lost 6 bases and 4 bases, in that order; junction bases with no gene match: 11. The CDR3 region has the DNA TGTGCCAGCAGCCGCGGGACAGCCCTCACCTATGGCTACACCTTC. This translates into CASSRGTALTYGYTF.

This chain joins TRBV19 and TRBJ2-6, with 8 bases lining up with TRBD1. Trimming at V came to 4 bases and at J to 0 bases, leaving 8 bases not matched to a gene. Per germline, CDR1 LNHDA and CDR2 SQIVND (reference sequence). This CDR3 comprises 18 residues. For the CDR3, the DNA is TGTGCCAGTAGTACCGGACAGGGAACCCGCTCTGGGGCCAACGTCCTGACTTTC. Protein product: CASSTGQGTRSGANVLTF.

The chain has TRBV5-1 and TRBJ1-6; D is possibly TRBD1 (6 bases). Trimming cost V 0 bases and J 16 bases, with 17 bases left between them. Germline values: CDR1 SGHRS, CDR2 YFSETQ. The length of the CDR3 is 14 residues. CDR3 loop: CASSLEGGSQQLHF. The CDR3 coding sequence is TGCGCCAGCAGCTTGGAGGGGGGGAGCCAGCAGCTCCACTTT.

The chain uses TRBV27 and TRBJ2-2; 8 bases match TRBD1. Germline loops: CDR1 MNHEY, CDR2 SMNVEV (reference sequence). V lost 10 bases, J lost 7 bases, and 23 bases stayed unmatched. CDR3 length equals 18 residues. The CDR3 DNA reads as TGTGCCAATCCGCCGCCCGGAACTCACAGGGGGTACAGCGGGGAGCTGTTTTTT. Encoded protein: CANPPPGTHRGYSGELFF.

The CDR3: CASSAASGTYEQYF. The CDR3 nucleotides read TGTGCCAGCAGCGCCGCTAGCGGCACCTACGAGCAGTACTTC. The chain employs TRBV7-2 and TRBJ2-7; 7 bases map to TRBD2. The CDR3 sequence is 14 residues long. The junction had 6 bases not matched to a gene; V was cut back by 5 bases and J by 2 bases. The germline gives CDR1 SGHTA, CDR2 FQGNSA.

This clone showed up just a few times. The chain combines TRBV4-2 with TRBJ2-7; 10 bases fit TRBD2. Trimming removed 1 base from V and 3 bases from J; junction bases left unmatched: 3. The germline V gene encodes CDR1 LGHNA and CDR2 YNFKEQ. This CDR3 has 15 residues. CDR3 in amino acids: CASSQGLAGDYEQYF. The DNA of the CDR3 is TGTGCCAGCAGCCAAGGGCTAGCGGGAGACTACGAGCAGTACTTC.

The chain has TRBV19 and TRBJ1-2; D is possibly TRBD1 (5 bases). Germline CDR1 LNHDA, CDR2 SQIVND (reference sequence). V lost 6 bases and J 5 bases, leaving 19 bases between the germline ends. CDR3 length equals 15 residues. DNA of the CDR3: TGTGCCAGTAGCCCTCAGGGTTTCCGGGTGTATGGCTACACCTTC. Residues: CASSPQGFRVYGYTF.

This clone was detected only once. The chain recombines TRBV11-2 with TRBJ1-1, with a weak D call TRBD1 (6 bases). The CDR3 consists of 13 residues. The V gene lost 2 bases and the J gene lost 11 bases, with 15 bases spanning the gap. The germline gives CDR1 SGHAT, CDR2 FQNNGV. The CDR3 reads CASSLTFGGAAFF. The CDR3, as DNA: TGTGCCAGCAGCTTAACATTTGGGGGCGCGGCTTTCTTT.

The V gene is TRBV6-1, the J gene TRBJ1-1; the match to TRBD1 covers 7 bases. Germline V gives CDR1 MNHNS, CDR2 SASEGT. CDR3 length equals 15 residues. V lost 2 bases and J lost 0; bases outside the gene matches: 3. CDR3 amino acids: CASSEQGVLNTEAFF. The CDR3 DNA reads as TGTGCCAGCAGTGAACAGGGGGTTCTGAACACTGAAGCTTTCTTT.

This clone was recorded only once. This rearrangement joins TRBV7-9 to TRBJ2-1; D ambiguous. From germline, CDR1 is SEHNR and CDR2 FQNEAQ (reference sequence). Trimming stripped 5 bases from V and 10 bases from J, with 9 bases between. This CDR3 has 11 residues. CDR3 loop: CASSPVGEQFF. In DNA form, the CDR3 reads TGTGCCAGCAGCCCCGTCGGGGAGCAGTTCTTC.

The rearrangement joins TRBV5-4 to TRBJ2-3; 11 bases fit TRBD2. Losses at the gene ends were 1 base for V and 2 bases for J; bases not matched to a gene: 6. CDR3 length equals 17 residues. Per the germline V gene, CDR1 is SGHNT and CDR2 is YYREEE (reference sequence). CDR3 nucleotides: TGTGCCAGCAGCTTGAAAGTAGCGGGGGGGCCCACAGATACGCAGTATTTT. Translating it yields CASSLKVAGGPTDTQYF.

The chain carries TRBV6-2 or TRBV6-3 and TRBJ1-2, with 7 bases matching TRBD1. CDR3 size: 16 residues. CDR1 MNHEY and CDR2 SVGEGT come from the germline V gene. V lost 4 bases to trimming and J lost 8 bases; unmatched junction nucleotides: 16. CDR3 sequence: CASSSRQGPTYGGYTF. In DNA form, the CDR3 reads TGTGCCAGCAGTTCCCGACAGGGACCGACCTATGGCGGCTACACCTTC.

The chain combines TRBV18 with TRBJ1-5; 10 bases are a match to TRBD1. The CDR3 length is 15 residues. J lost 1 base, V lost 4 bases, and 1 base had no gene match. Germline V lookup: CDR1 KGHSH, CDR2 LQKENI. The DNA for the CDR3 is TGTGCCAGCTCACAGGGACAGGGGAGCAATCAGCCCCAGCATTTT. This sequence encodes CASSQGQGSNQPQHF.

This clone was observed a single time. This chain links TRBV5-1 with TRBJ2-5; 11 bases fit TRBD1. V lost 4 bases and J lost 4; bases outside the gene matches: 6. CDR3 size: 15 residues. Germline CDR1 SGHRS, CDR2 YFSETQ. CDR3 in amino acids: CASSAWTGGTETQYF. In nucleotides, the CDR3 is TGCGCCAGCAGCGCCTGGACAGGGGGCACAGAGACCCAGTACTTC.

The chain carries TRBV6-5 and TRBJ2-5; D is possibly TRBD1 (5 bases). Looked up from germline, CDR1 is MNHEY and CDR2 is SVGAGI. The CDR3 contains 13 residues. Trimming stripped 9 bases from V and 0 bases from J, with 11 bases between. CDR3 loop: CASLDKYQETQYF. The CDR3 DNA reads as TGTGCCAGTCTGGACAAGTACCAAGAGACCCAGTACTTC.

V usage is TRBV5-1 and J usage is TRBJ2-1; TRBD2 matches at 10 bases. V dropped 2 bases and J dropped 4; count of bases not matched to a gene: 3. Germline V gene sequence: CDR1 SGHRS, CDR2 YFSETQ. CDR3 length equals 15 residues. The CDR3 loop reads CASSFTSGEYNEQFF. The CDR3 DNA sequence: TGCGCCAGCAGCTTTACTAGCGGGGAATACAATGAGCAGTTCTTC.

V is TRBV2 and J is TRBJ2-1; 10 bases line up with TRBD2. The junction had 7 bases not matched to a gene; V was cut back by 0 bases and J by 8 bases. This CDR3 is 16 amino acids long. Germline V lookup: CDR1 SNHLY, CDR2 FYNNEI. The chain's CDR3 is CASSEAASGSIHEQFF. CDR3 sequence (DNA): TGTGCCAGCAGTGAAGCGGCTAGCGGGAGTATACATGAGCAGTTCTTC.

V and J are TRBV20-1 and TRBJ1-4; D not resolved. The germline V and J ends were trimmed by 3 bases and 5 bases, with 10 bases remaining between them. Germline V gene sequence: CDR1 DFQATT, CDR2 SNEGSKA (reference sequence). The CDR3 length is 13 residues. The CDR3 region has the DNA TGCAGTGCTAGTAGGAGTACGAATGAAAAACTGTTTTTT. Translated: CSASRSTNEKLFF.

Comments on this clone: The identical CDR3 is also encoded by other nucleotide sequences in the sample. This chain uses TRBV18 with TRBJ2-1, with TRBD2 matching over 13 bases. After removal of 6 bases from V and 6 bases from J, the junction contained 5 bases not matched to a gene. Germline V lookup: CDR1 KGHSH, CDR2 LQKENI. This CDR3 has 15 amino acids. CDR3 DNA sequence: TGTGCCAGCTCCCCGACTAGCGGGGGGATCAATGAGCAGTTCTTC. Its translation: CASSPTSGGINEQFF.

The chain joins TRBV7-2 to TRBJ2-5; D is unclear. The V gene's germline CDR1 is SGHTA and CDR2 FQGNSA. Trimming cost V 5 bases and J 2 bases, with 3 bases left between them. CDR3 length equals 11 residues. The CDR3 DNA reads TGTGCCAGCAGCCTACAAGAGACCCAGTACTTC. Its translation is CASSLQETQYF.

The chain carries TRBV2 and TRBJ1-2; D not resolved. The germline V and J ends were trimmed by 4 bases and 7 bases, with 19 bases remaining between them. The CDR3 spans 15 residues. The germline V gene encodes CDR1 SNHLY and CDR2 FYNNEI. The CDR3 loop reads CASSVIGRMRGGYTF. The DNA of the CDR3 is TGTGCCAGCAGTGTAATTGGGAGAATGCGAGGTGGCTACACCTTC.

The table lists this clone with a few counts. The chain uses TRBV7-9 and TRBJ1-1, with 7 positions matching TRBD1. The CDR3 totals 14 residues. Germline lookup yields CDR1 SEHNR and CDR2 FQNEAQ (reference sequence). J was trimmed by 4 bases and V by 1 base; bases with no gene match: 3. For the CDR3, the DNA is TGTGCCAGCAGCTTAGGACAGGGTCGCACTGAAGCTTTCTTT. It yields the protein CASSLGQGRTEAFF.